This T cell receptor beta chain was found in a study of patients and donors after allogeneic stem cell transplantation. TCRdb re-called the RT-PCR reads with MiXCR, one entry per CDR3 protein. The sample has more than 75,000 distinct CDR3 sequences, about 5% seen once. The CDR3 is made up of 14 amino acids. Germline CDR1 and CDR2: SGHAT and FQNNGV. Trimming removed 2 bases from V and 1 base from J, with 9 bases in between. This clonotype was seen at least ten times. This clonotype was obtained from a human donor who was either an allogeneic HSCT recipient or a stem cell or donor lymphocyte infusion donor (not recorded which). It is not recorded whose cells these are; they may come from a transplant donor. Sequencing was done on a sample of blood, either unsorted or a sorted T cell fraction (not recorded which). The chain is built from TRBV11-2 and TRBJ2-7, with D hard to call. CDR3 sequence reads: CASSLYRGSYEQYF. The CDR3 DNA reads as TGTGCCAGCAGCTTATATAGAGGTTCCTACGAGCAGTACTTC.